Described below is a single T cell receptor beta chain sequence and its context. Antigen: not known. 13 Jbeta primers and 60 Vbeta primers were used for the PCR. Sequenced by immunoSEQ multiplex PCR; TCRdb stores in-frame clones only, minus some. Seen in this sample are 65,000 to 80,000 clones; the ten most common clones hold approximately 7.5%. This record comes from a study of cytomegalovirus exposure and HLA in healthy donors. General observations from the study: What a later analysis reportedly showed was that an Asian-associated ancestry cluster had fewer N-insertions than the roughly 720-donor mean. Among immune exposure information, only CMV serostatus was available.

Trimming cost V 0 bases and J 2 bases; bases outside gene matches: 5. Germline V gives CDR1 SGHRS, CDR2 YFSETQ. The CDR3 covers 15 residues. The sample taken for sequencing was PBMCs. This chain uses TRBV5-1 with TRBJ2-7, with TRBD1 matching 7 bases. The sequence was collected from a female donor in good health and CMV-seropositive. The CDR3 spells CASSLATGATYEQYF. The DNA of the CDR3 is TGCGCCAGCAGCTTGGCAACAGGGGCCACCTACGAGCAGTACTTC.